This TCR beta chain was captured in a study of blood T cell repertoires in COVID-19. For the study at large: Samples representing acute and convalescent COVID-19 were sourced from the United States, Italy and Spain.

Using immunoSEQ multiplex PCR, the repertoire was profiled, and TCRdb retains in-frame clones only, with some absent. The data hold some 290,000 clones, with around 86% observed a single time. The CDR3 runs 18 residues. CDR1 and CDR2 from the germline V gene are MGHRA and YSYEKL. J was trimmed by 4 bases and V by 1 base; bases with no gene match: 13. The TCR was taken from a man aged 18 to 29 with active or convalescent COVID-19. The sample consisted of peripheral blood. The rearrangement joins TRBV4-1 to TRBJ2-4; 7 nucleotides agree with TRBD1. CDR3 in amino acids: CASSQVGERDRIKNIQYF. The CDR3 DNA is TGCGCCAGCAGCCAAGTGGGAGAACGGGACAGAATAAAAAACATTCAGTACTTC.